This T cell receptor beta chain was retrieved from a study of shared clonotypes between healthy human individuals (dated by TCRdb to the early 2020s). A note on the overall study: The cohort included a few men and a couple of women between 18 and 49 years of age. Per donor, three plates each were used for CD4 naive and CD4 memory, two for CD8 naive, and one for CD8 memory. Blood TCR repertoires of about five healthy adults were deeply sequenced to estimate repertoire size and the extent of clonotype sharing between individuals. To increase sequencing depth and limit assay-specific biases, TCR repertoire library preparation and sequencing were carried out by different laboratories using diverse techniques. Per donor, leukapheresis produced somewhere between about 0.9 and 9.5 billion PBMCs. The study at large found these results: Only blood was sampled, and tissue TCR repertoires likely differ from those in blood. Pairwise subsampling indicated that sequencing depth was expected to affect the degree of clonotype sharing among donors. Rarefaction of sorted-subset datasets indicated incomplete sequencing despite the large sequencing depth. Higher generation probabilities were observed for clonotypes shared by all four sorted-subset donors than for non-shared clonotypes. Larger estimated clonotype richness was generally found for naive subsets than for memory subsets. The small number of donors limited the genetic and exposure-history diversity represented. When several donors were compared, the shared fraction of clonotypes was around 5.1% for naive CD4, roughly 3.3% for naive CD8, 2.3% for memory CD4, and 0.35% to 0.4% for memory CD8.

The donors were healthy, HIV-negative adults with no recently reported acute infections or vaccinations. Every donor was a Caucasian adult living in Nashville, Tennessee, USA. CD8 memory samples combined magnetically selected CD45RO+ cells with CCR7-negative CD45RA+ effector memory (TemRA) cells. After blood collection by leukapheresis, PBMCs were isolated using Ficoll-Histopaque density gradient centrifugation and then cryopreserved in the vapor phase of liquid nitrogen. Analytical flow cytometry was used to check the purity and quantity of every magnetically sorted T cell population. Each sorted fraction had its genomic DNA isolated and then quantified by UV absorbance on a Nanodrop 2000c. Using the deep immunoSEQ assay, multiplex PCR amplified TCR CDR3 regions from genomic DNA. For each cell subset, the extracted genomic DNA was distributed evenly across all wells of several immunoSEQ 96-well plates, and each plate served as one replicate. For sorted subsets, approximately 190 ng genomic DNA, equal to tens of thousands of T cell genomes, was loaded into each replicate PCR. The purified libraries were quantified using a Qubit 3.0 fluorometer, sized with a Bioanalyzer 2100, and then quantified again using the KAPA Library Quantification kit. Every immunoSEQ 96-well plate was sequenced on a separate single-read 150-cycle Illumina NextSeq 550 flow cell. The source study handled its data this way. Because only junctional sequences without quality scores were contained in the immunoSEQ output, filtering matching that applied to full-length reads could not be performed. To assign V/J genes and CDR3, sequences were annotated using PyIR, a Python wrapper for IgBLAST v1.9, with IMGT germline references. Reads were removed for weak V/J assignments (E-value above 1e-6), missing CDR3, stop codons, out-of-frame junctions, or ambiguous translated residues. V3J clonotypes were defined as sequences sharing an identical inferred V gene, J gene, and CDR3 amino acid sequence. The percentage overlap between two repertoires was calculated by dividing the number of shared unique clonotypes by the size of the smaller repertoire. Three approaches were used to assess repertoire richness: RTK rarefaction, the Chao1 estimator, and Recon v2.1 estimates of unobserved clonotypes. For all TCRbeta clonotypes obtained by the gDNA method from a few donors, generation probabilities were computed with OLGA. TCRdb holds this immuneACCESS table with in-frame rearrangements only. Some clones are missing; in checked studies, unresolved V genes explain under half, and the rest has no known cause. That table is the source of V, J and clone size, and D and trimming were worked out from the DNA. Across this sample there are about 330,000 clones, with roughly 84% seen only once. The ten largest clones represent roughly 15% of the sample.

As for this clone: Its antigen is still unknown. No per-base quality is available; no much larger clone lies one base away.

The germline V gene (reference sequence) provides CDR1 GTSNPN and CDR2 SVGIG. Relative to germline, V is 0 bases shorter and J is 8 bases shorter, with 17 bases between their ends. There are 15 amino acids in the CDR3, from cysteine to phenylalanine inclusive. Left in the record is the CDR3 DNA by itself, 45 bases read in frame from the first base. Sequencing was performed on memory CD8+ T cells sorted from blood. This specimen's cell subset or site label, interpreted: CD45RO+ cells pooled with CCR7-negative TemRA cells. The V and J genes are TRBV30 and TRBJ2-1; TRBD1 might be the D gene, on 7 matching bases. The sequence came from a man between 18 and 35 years old in good health. The DNA sequence follows: TGTGCCTGGAGTGTATCGCAGGGGGGCTGGCATGAGCAGTTCTTC. This codes for CAWSVSQGGWHEQFF.